The rows below give T cell receptor beta chains drawn from one sample of a study of blood T cell repertoires in COVID-19. Generated by immunoSEQ multiplex PCR, the TCRdb table keeps only in-frame clones and is missing some. The repertoire holds around 390,000 clones, with approximately 90% as singletons. Sequencing input: PBMCs or T cells enriched from blood (not recorded which). The source is a woman aged 45-59 years who had recovered from COVID-19. Each CDR3 is given with its conserved first and last residue. Fields, in order: D gene, J gene, clone size, V gene, CDR3 DNA, CDR3 protein. The D gene is left open where the match is weak. Clone size is stated in some rows and not others, as once, few, many or a class when expanded.

NA | TRBJ1-2 | NA | TRBV28 | TGTGCCACCTTACAGGGAACAAACTATGGCTACACCTTC | CATLQGTNYGYTF
NA | TRBJ2-7 | few | TRBV27 | TGTGCCAGCAGTTTGCGGGCCTCCTACGAGCAGTACTTC | CASSLRASYEQYF
NA | TRBJ1-5 | NA | TRBV6-1 | TGTGCCAGCAGCGAAGCCGGGACTCGCGTTCGTGGTCAGCCCCAGCATTTT | CASSEAGTRVRGQPQHF
NA | TRBJ2-4 | NA | TRBV28 | TGTGCCAGCAGTTTACCATTATATGATACACAGTACTTC | CASSLPLYDTQYF
NA | TRBJ2-5 | NA | TRBV20-1 | TGCAGTGCTAGTAAGGGGCCGAAGACCCAGTACTTC | CSASKGPKTQYF
NA | TRBJ1-2 | NA | TRBV5-1 | TGCGCCAGCAGCTTGAGTCCAGCTAACTATGGCTACACCTTC | CASSLSPANYGYTF
TRBD1 | TRBJ1-1 | NA | TRBV7-2 | TGTGCCAGCAGGGCCACCGCAGGGGGCGTGGCTGAAGCTTTCTTT | CASRATAGGVAEAFF
NA | TRBJ2-7 | NA | TRBV30 | TGTGCCTGGACCCCCCCGGACAGCTCCTACGAGCAGTACTTC | CAWTPPDSSYEQYF
TRBD1 | TRBJ1-2 | NA | TRBV6-5 | TGTGCCAGCAGTTACGGGGGACAGGGGGCCAATGGCTACACCTTC | CASSYGGQGANGYTF
NA | TRBJ2-3 | NA | TRBV24-1 | TGTGCCACCGCAAGCACTCAAAGCACAGATACGCAGTATTTT | CATASTQSTDTQYF
NA | TRBJ2-3 | NA | TRBV18 | TGTGCCAGCTCCCGGGACGGGGGGCGCCAAGATACGCAGTATTTT | CASSRDGGRQDTQYF
NA | TRBJ1-2 | NA | TRBV30 | TGTGCCTGGAGTGTAATGGGGGGGTCAAATTATGGCTACACCTTC | CAWSVMGGSNYGYTF
TRBD2 | TRBJ2-1 | NA | TRBV9 | TGTGCCAGCAGCGTATGGCTAGCGGGGGGGCATGAGCAGTTCTTC | CASSVWLAGGHEQFF
NA | TRBJ1-6 | NA | TRBV3-1/TRBV3-2 | TGTGCCAGCAGCCCCGGGACTCCCTCACCCCTCCACTTT | CASSPGTPSPLHF
NA | TRBJ2-7 | few | TRBV19 | TGTGCCAGTAGTGCAGACGGGTCCTACGAGCAGTACTTC | CASSADGSYEQYF
NA | TRBJ2-4 | NA | TRBV7-6 | TGTGCCAGCAGCTTGACAGATCGAAACATTCAGTACTTC | CASSLTDRNIQYF
NA | TRBJ1-5 | NA | TRBV2 | TGTGCCAGCAGTGAAGACAGGGCAATAAAGCCCCAGCATTTT | CASSEDRAIKPQHF
NA | TRBJ1-2 | few | TRBV12-3/TRBV12-4 | TGTGCCAGCAGCTCCTCAAGGAGTGGCTACACCTTC | CASSSSRSGYTF
NA | TRBJ1-5 | NA | TRBV30 | TGTGCCTGGACTCCCGGCGGGGGGTATAGCAATCAGCCCCAGCATTTT | CAWTPGGGYSNQPQHF
NA | TRBJ2-1 | NA | TRBV30 | TGTGCCTGGGGGCGGGCGGGCGATGAGCAGTTCTTC | CAWGRAGDEQFF
NA | TRBJ2-1 | NA | TRBV24-1 | TGTGCCACCAGCCCGGCAGCGGACCACAATGAGCAGTTCTTC | CATSPAADHNEQFF
TRBD1 | TRBJ1-5 | NA | TRBV2 | TGTGCCAGCAGTGAGTGGACAGGGGTAAATCAGCCCCAGCATTTT | CASSEWTGVNQPQHF